These T cell receptor beta chains were read from a single sample in a study of blood T cell repertoires in COVID-19. Measured with immunoSEQ multiplex PCR; TCRdb has only the in-frame clones, and not every one. The table includes approximately 250,000 clones, 80% to 90% detected once. Input material: peripheral blood. The receptor source for this set is a man aged 40-49 years who had recovered from COVID-19. Each CDR3 is given with its conserved first and last residue. A D gene is named only where the DNA matches it firmly. Clone sizes are given selectively: once, few, many, or a class where the clone is expanded.

J	V	size	D	DNA	CDR3
TRBJ2-7	TRBV5-1	.	.	TGCGCCAGCAGCTTGAAAAACAGCCCTATCCTCTCCTACGAGCAGTACTTC	CASSLKNSPILSYEQYF
TRBJ1-6	TRBV11-3	once	.	TGTGCCAGCAGCCCCAGGGTTGGATATAATTCACCCCTCCACTTT	CASSPRVGYNSPLHF
TRBJ1-2	TRBV6-5	.	.	TGTGCCAGTCAGCAGGGAAATAGCTATGGCTACACCTTC	CASQQGNSYGYTF
TRBJ2-7	TRBV11-3	.	TRBD2	TGTGCCAGCAGCTTAGGTACGGGGGGGCAACCGATCTCCTACGAGCAGTACTTC	CASSLGTGGQPISYEQYF
TRBJ1-1	TRBV19	few	.	TGTGCCAGTGGCTCCGTAAGGGGGAGAACTGAAGCTTTCTTT	CASGSVRGRTEAFF
TRBJ1-1	TRBV4-3	.	.	TGCGCCAGCAGCCAAGCTTGGGCAAAATTGGGTGACACTGAAGCTTTCTTT	CASSQAWAKLGDTEAFF
TRBJ2-4	TRBV19	.	.	TGTGCCAGTAGTATAGCCGCGGGGGCCGGAAACATTCAGTACTTC	CASSIAAGAGNIQYF
TRBJ1-2	TRBV6-5	.	TRBD1	TGTGCCAGCAGACCTGGACAGGGCGGGTATGGCTACACCTTC	CASRPGQGGYGYTF
TRBJ2-1	TRBV24-1	.	.	TGTGCCACCAGCGGCAATACCGGGACTTTCTACAATGAGCAGTTCTTC	CATSGNTGTFYNEQFF
TRBJ1-5	TRBV19	few	TRBD1	TGTGCCAGTTGGACAGGGCGACTCGGTCAGCCCCAGCATTTT	CASWTGRLGQPQHF
TRBJ2-1	TRBV7-2	.	TRBD2	TGTGCCGGCGGCGGGGGGTTATACAATGAGCAGTTCTTC	CAGGGGLYNEQFF
TRBJ1-2	TRBV29-1	.	TRBD1	TGCAGCGTTGAACAGGGGGGCCATGGCTACACCTTC	CSVEQGGHGYTF
TRBJ2-5	TRBV11-2	.	.	TGTGCCAGCAGCTTAGGTTATCGGGACCAAGAGACCCAGTACTTC	CASSLGYRDQETQYF